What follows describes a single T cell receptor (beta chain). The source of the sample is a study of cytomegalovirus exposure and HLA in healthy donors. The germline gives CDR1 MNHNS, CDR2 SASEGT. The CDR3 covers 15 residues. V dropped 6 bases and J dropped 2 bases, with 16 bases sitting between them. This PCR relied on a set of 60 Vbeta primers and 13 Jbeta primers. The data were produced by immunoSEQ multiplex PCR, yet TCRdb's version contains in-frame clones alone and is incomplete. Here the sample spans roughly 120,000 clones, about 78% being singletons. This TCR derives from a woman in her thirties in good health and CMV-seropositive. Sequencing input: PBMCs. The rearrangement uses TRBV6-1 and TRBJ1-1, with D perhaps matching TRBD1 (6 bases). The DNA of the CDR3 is TGTGCCAGCAGGGTTCCGGGACAAGTAAACACTGAAGCTTTCTTT. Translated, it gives CASRVPGQVNTEAFF.